A selection of T cell receptor beta chains follows, all from one sample in a study of T-cell memory formation after mild COVID-19. One entry per CDR3 protein results from TCRdb running MiXCR on the 5' RACE reads. The sample includes some 64,000 distinct CDR3 sequences, 9% to 9.5% of them seen just once. Material for sequencing was PBMCs or a T cell subset sorted from them (not recorded which). Receptors originate from a man aged 18-30 years who had mild COVID-19 (a few samples of this study predate the infection). Cell type and time point are not known. Both conserved end residues are part of each CDR3. D genes are given only for firm matches. Not every row has a clone size; where given, it reads once, few, many or a size class.

TRBD2	TRBJ2-1	TRBV20-1	many	CRAGTSGSGGEQFF	TGCCGAGCCGGGACTAGCGGGTCTGGGGGTGAGCAGTTCTTC
TRBD1	TRBJ2-5	TRBV29-1	.	CSGTGDRGWQETQYF	TGCAGCGGAACCGGCGACAGGGGGTGGCAAGAGACCCAGTACTTC
.	TRBJ2-7	TRBV3-1	many	CASSLSWYEQYF	TGTGCCAGCAGCCTGTCGTGGTACGAGCAGTACTTC
TRBD2	TRBJ2-1	TRBV24-1	few	CATSDSRTPGLAGGSNEQFF	TGTGCCACCAGTGATTCCAGGACACCGGGACTAGCGGGGGGATCTAATGAGCAGTTCTTC
.	TRBJ2-2	TRBV6-5	.	CASHGVTGELFF	TGTGCCAGCCACGGGGTCACCGGGGAGCTGTTTTTT
.	TRBJ2-3	TRBV4-1	few	CASSRTTSRRADTQYF	TGCGCCAGCAGCCGCACGACTAGTAGGCGTGCAGATACGCAGTATTTT
.	TRBJ1-2	TRBV9	few	CASSESLIQGYTF	TGTGCCAGCAGCGAGTCCTTGATTCAAGGCTACACCTTC
.	TRBJ2-7	TRBV6-5	once	CASSYYRGGDEQYF	TGTGCCAGCAGTTATTACAGGGGAGGCGACGAGCAGTACTTC
.	TRBJ2-3	TRBV5-1	many	CASTPGPTDTQYF	TGCGCCAGCACTCCGGGCCCCACAGATACGCAGTATTTT
.	TRBJ1-2	TRBV14	.	CASSQGGRLGYTF	TGTGCCAGCAGCCAAGGCGGGCGGCTAGGCTACACCTTC
TRBD2	TRBJ2-5	TRBV7-2	many	CASSWGLAGVSTETQYF	TGTGCCAGCAGCTGGGGACTAGCGGGGGTCTCCACAGAGACCCAGTACTTC
TRBD2	TRBJ2-3	TRBV5-1	.	CASSSRTSGTPDTQYF	TGCGCCAGCAGCTCGCGGACTAGCGGGACCCCAGATACGCAGTATTTT
TRBD2	TRBJ2-7	TRBV5-1	.	CASSFGGAHDEQYF	TGCGCCAGCAGCTTCGGGGGGGCCCACGACGAGCAGTACTTC
.	TRBJ2-3	TRBV3-1	.	CASSQDNPALLDTQYF	TGTGCCAGCAGCCAAGATAACCCAGCCCTACTGGATACGCAGTATTTT
.	TRBJ2-5	TRBV29-1	few	CSVSTRVETQYF	TGCAGCGTCAGTACCAGGGTAGAGACCCAGTACTTC
.	TRBJ1-5	TRBV19	many	CASSISGSQPQHF	TGTGCCAGTAGTATTTCCGGGAGTCAGCCCCAGCATTTT
TRBD2	TRBJ2-5	TRBV20-1	few	CSARGGPEQLTQYF	TGCAGTGCTCGGGGGGGCCCGGAGCAATTGACCCAGTACTTC
TRBD2	TRBJ2-1	TRBV4-3	.	CASSQVAGGPVEQFF	TGCGCCAGCAGCCAAGTTGCGGGGGGGCCGGTTGAGCAGTTCTTC